This paragraph covers one T cell receptor beta chain sequence. Original data processing: Scientists estimated how many nucleated cells there were by amplifying reference gene primers. Sequencing was performed with immunoSEQ multiplex PCR; in TCRdb, only in-frame clones are kept and a portion is missing. The V and J calls and clone size were taken over from that table, and D and trimming were inferred from the DNA. Among fewer than 75,000 clones listed, roughly nine tenths were seen once. This specimen comes from a study of blood T cell repertoires in COVID-19. About the research overall: PBMCs, B-cell-depleted T cells, or T cells provided the cDNA or gDNA that made up the material.

The V gene end was trimmed by 4 bases and the J gene end by 8 bases; junction bases not matched to a gene: 9. Per germline, CDR1 GTSNPN and CDR2 SVGIG (reference sequence). The length of the CDR3 is 14 residues. Sequencing input: peripheral blood. This chain joins TRBV30 and TRBJ2-2, with TRBD1 matching over 8 bases. The TCR sequence derives from a man aged 80 or over with acute or convalescent COVID-19. CDR3 residues: CAWKPGQDGGELFF. DNA of the CDR3: TGTGCCTGGAAACCGGGACAGGATGGAGGGGAGCTGTTTTTT.